Below are 28 T cell receptor beta chains sequenced from a single sample in a study of blood T cell repertoires in COVID-19. Clones were read by immunoSEQ multiplex PCR, and TCRdb kept only the in-frame ones, dropping some. The sample has about 300,000 clones, approximately 90% seen once; the top ten hold 1% to 1.3%. The sequenced material came from PBMCs or T cells enriched from blood (not recorded which). Receptors originate from a woman between 25 and 40 years old who had recovered from COVID-19.

V and J are TRBV5-8 and TRBJ1-5; D perhaps matches TRBD1 (5 bases). From germline, CDR1 is SGHTS and CDR2 YDEGEE. This CDR3 is built from 12 residues. Deletions cut 1 base from V and 11 bases from J, with 10 bases between. The CDR3 sequence is CASSLPPGAQHF. The CDR3 coding sequence is TGTGCCAGCAGCTTGCCCCCGGGGGCCCAGCATTTT. Variable domain in full (rest from reference TRBV5-8 and TRBJ1-5): EAGVTQSPTHLIKTRGQQATLRCSPISGHTSVYWYQQALGLGLQFLLWYDEGEERNRGNFPPRFSGRQFPNYSSELNVNALELEDSALYLCASSLPPGAQHFGDGTRLSIL.

The CDR3 nucleotides read TGTGCCACCAGCGGCCAGGGACACAACTCCTACAATGAGCAGTTCTTC. Translation gives CATSGQGHNSYNEQFF. The V and J genes are TRBV15 and TRBJ2-1; tentatively, D is TRBD1 (6 bases). The CDR3 runs to 16 residues. CDR1 and CDR2 from the germline V gene are LNHNV and YYDKDF (reference sequence). Trimming removed 5 bases at V and 0 bases at J, with 14 bases between.

V usage is TRBV5-1 and J usage is TRBJ2-7; 7 bases fit TRBD1. This CDR3 contains 13 residues. V gave up 1 base and J gave up 7 bases; unmatched junction bases: 5. Looked up from germline, CDR1 is SGHRS and CDR2 is YFSETQ. As DNA, the CDR3 is TGCGCCAGCAGCTTGAGGGGGCCGGAGGAGCAGTACTTC. It codes for CASSLRGPEEQYF.

The chain combines TRBV7-6 with TRBJ1-4, with 7 nucleotides matching TRBD1. The germline V gene encodes CDR1 SGHVS and CDR2 FNYEAQ. This CDR3 has 12 amino acids. Losses at the gene ends were 5 bases for V and 14 bases for J; bases not matched to a gene: 8. This CDR3 reads CASSPLKGGLFF. DNA of the CDR3: TGTGCCAGCAGCCCCCTGAAAGGGGGCCTGTTTTTT.

V gene TRBV19 combines with J gene TRBJ1-1; D is unclear. Trimming stripped 1 base from V and 10 bases from J, with 16 bases between. Germline CDR1 LNHDA, CDR2 SQIVND (reference sequence). The CDR3 runs 14 residues. CDR3 in amino acids: CASSIVSGLAGAFF. CDR3 nucleotides: TGTGCCAGTAGTATAGTTTCGGGATTAGCGGGAGCTTTCTTT.

Here the CDR3 reads CASSLDITDGNTQYF. The CDR3 DNA reads TGTGCCAGCAGTTTAGACATTACGGATGGAAATACGCAGTATTTT. The chain recombines TRBV28 with TRBJ2-3, with no clear D. The CDR3 contains 15 residues. CDR1 is MDHEN and CDR2 is SYDVKM in the germline V gene. Trimming took off 2 bases at V and 7 bases at J, with 16 bases between the two ends. Filled out from reference TRBV28 and TRBJ2-3, the complete variable domain reads DVKVTQSSRYLVKRTGEKVFLECVQDMDHENMFWYRQDPGLGLRLIYFSYDVKMKEKGDIPEGYSVSREKKERFSLILESASTNQTSMYLCASSLDITDGNTQYFGPGTRLTVL.

This clone was observed a few times. In nucleotides, the CDR3 is TGTGCCAGCAGCTTAGAAGCTTACTCTGGAAACACCATATATTTT. Translated: CASSLEAYSGNTIYF. The chain has TRBV7-2 and TRBJ1-3; D call uncertain. With 1 base removed from V and 0 bases from J, the gap between germline ends came to 7 bases. The CDR3 is 15 amino acids. The germline gives CDR1 SGHTA, CDR2 FQGNSA. Full variable domain (outside the CDR3, taken from reference TRBV7-2 and TRBJ1-3): GAGVSQSPSNKVTEKGKDVELRCDPISGHTALYWYRQSLGQGLEFLIYFQGNSAPDKSGLPSDRFSAERTGGSVSTLTIQRTQQEDSAVYLCASSLEAYSGNTIYFGEGSWLTVV.

The chain links TRBV7-8 to TRBJ2-7; 8 bases map to TRBD1. The junction had 3 bases not matched to a gene; V was cut back by 5 bases and J by 3 bases. Germline V gene lookup returns CDR1 SGHVS and CDR2 FQNEAQ. The CDR3 totals 13 residues. In DNA, the CDR3 is TGTGCCAGCAGCCCCGGGACAGGCTACGAGCAGTACTTC. Translating it yields CASSPGTGYEQYF.

The rearrangement links TRBV7-2 to TRBJ1-6; 7 nucleotides agree with TRBD1. Germline values: CDR1 SGHTA, CDR2 FQGNSA. The V and J ends lost 6 bases and 7 bases, in that order; junction bases with no gene match: 6. The CDR3 loop spans 14 amino acids. The CDR3 nucleotides read TGTGCCAGCAGACTAGACAGGGCAAATTCACCCCTCCACTTT. It is translated as CASRLDRANSPLHF. Together with reference TRBV7-2 and TRBJ1-6, the CDR3 gives the full variable domain: GAGVSQSPSNKVTEKGKDVELRCDPISGHTALYWYRQSLGQGLEFLIYFQGNSAPDKSGLPSDRFSAERTGGSVSTLTIQRTQQEDSAVYLCASRLDRANSPLHFGNGTRLTVT.

The rearrangement joins TRBV30 to TRBJ1-2, with TRBD1 matching over 12 bases. J gave up 7 bases and V 6 bases, and 18 bases lay outside the gene matches. There are 17 residues in the CDR3. CDR1 and CDR2 from the germline V gene are GTSNPN and SVGIG (reference sequence). For the CDR3, the DNA is TGTGCCTGCCATACCCGGGACAGGGGGCAAAAGCGTGGTGGCTACACCTTC. It yields the protein CACHTRDRGQKRGGYTF.

In this sample, this clone turned up once. The chain has TRBV7-9 and TRBJ2-3, with D unresolved. V was cut by 1 base and J by 0 bases, with 8 bases left in between. There are 15 residues in the CDR3. Germline values: CDR1 SEHNR, CDR2 FQNEAQ (reference sequence). CDR3 bases: TGTGCCAGCAGCTTAGGACAATATAGCACAGATACGCAGTATTTT. Its translation is CASSLGQYSTDTQYF. The whole variable domain, remainder taken from reference TRBV7-9 and TRBJ2-3, is DTGVSQNPRHKITKRGQNVTFRCDPISEHNRLYWYRQTLGQGPEFLTYFQNEAQLEKSRLLSDRFSAERPKGSFSTLEIQRTEQGDSAMYLCASSLGQYSTDTQYFGPGTRLTVL.

The chain recombines TRBV29-1 with TRBJ2-3, with D possibly matching TRBD1 (6 bases). The V and J ends lost 7 bases and 4 bases respectively, with 21 bases between them. The germline V gene encodes CDR1 SQVTM and CDR2 ANQGSEA. The CDR3 consists of 15 residues. This CDR3 reads CSAEQPWTVPDTQYF. CDR3 sequence (DNA): TGCAGCGCCGAGCAGCCCTGGACAGTCCCAGATACGCAGTATTTT.

The chain couples TRBV5-1 to TRBJ2-7, with D maybe TRBD2 (5 bases). The germline V and J ends were trimmed by 0 bases and 5 bases, with 18 bases remaining between them. The V gene's germline CDR1 is SGHRS and CDR2 YFSETQ. The CDR3 is made up of 16 amino acids. CDR3 bases: TGCGCCAGCAGCTTGGGAGGGCCGGCGAAAGGAGACGAGCAGTACTTC. Its protein is CASSLGGPAKGDEQYF.

The J gene is TRBJ1-4, the V gene TRBV29-1; TRBD1 matches 8 bases. V was clipped by 4 bases and J by 5 bases; unmatched bases: 3. Per the germline V gene, CDR1 is SQVTM and CDR2 is ANQGSEA. The CDR3 length is 13 residues. The CDR3 protein is CSVVGQGNEKLFF. CDR3 DNA sequence: TGCAGCGTTGTCGGACAGGGAAATGAAAAACTGTTTTTT.

The V call is TRBV10-2, the J call TRBJ2-7; 14 nucleotides agree with TRBD2. This CDR3 has 17 residues. Germline CDR1 and CDR2: WSHSY and SAAADI. V dropped 4 bases and J dropped 0; count of bases not matched to a gene: 5. The CDR3 DNA sequence: TGCGCCAGCAGTGCGACGGGACTAGCGGGAGTCTCCTACGAGCAGTACTTC. This sequence encodes CASSATGLAGVSYEQYF.

The chain recombines TRBV5-8 with TRBJ2-7; 7 positions agree with TRBD1. Germline loops: CDR1 SGHTS, CDR2 YDEGEE. The CDR3 consists of 16 residues. Germline trimming cut 0 bases from V and 6 bases from J; bases unmatched to any gene: 12. This CDR3 is CASSLGPRGKSSEQYF. The DNA for the CDR3 is TGTGCCAGCAGCTTGGGTCCCAGGGGGAAGAGTTCCGAGCAGTACTTC.

This clone was counted only a few times. V is TRBV2 and J is TRBJ2-2; TRBD1 matches 7 bases. After removal of 6 bases from V and 5 bases from J, the junction contained 12 bases not matched to a gene. The CDR3 totals 16 residues. Germline V gives CDR1 SNHLY, CDR2 FYNNEI. The CDR3 DNA sequence: TGTGCCAGCAGCCCTCGGGCCCCCAGGGGGACCGGGGAGCTGTTTTTT. Its protein product is CASSPRAPRGTGELFF.

This chain connects TRBV18 to TRBJ2-1; no reliable D call. CDR3 size: 15 residues. The germline gives CDR1 KGHSH, CDR2 LQKENI. The V gene lost 2 bases and the J gene lost 0 bases, with 8 bases spanning the gap. For the CDR3, the DNA is TGTGCCAGCTCACCAAAGCTAAGCTCCTACAATGAGCAGTTCTTC. This encodes CASSPKLSSYNEQFF.

The genes are TRBV14 and TRBJ2-5; no clear D. The V gene lost 1 base and the J gene lost 7 bases, with 4 bases spanning the gap. CDR1 and CDR2 from the germline V gene are SGHDN and FVKESK. CDR3 length: 11 amino acids. The CDR3 DNA is TGTGCCAGCAGCCAAGCCTTGACCCAGTACTTC. Encoded protein: CASSQALTQYF. Based on the CDR3 plus reference TRBV14 and TRBJ2-5, the full variable domain is EAGVTQFPSHSVIEKGQTVTLRCDPISGHDNLYWYRRVMGKEIKFLLHFVKESKQDESGMPNNRFLAERTGGTYSTLKVQPAELEDSGVYFCASSQALTQYFGPGTRLLVL.

CDR3 nucleotides: TGTGCCAGTAGGTTGTCGGTAATGACTAGCGGGAGGGGTACAGATACGCAGTATTTT. Encoded protein: CASRLSVMTSGRGTDTQYF. The V call is TRBV19, the J call TRBJ2-3; 14 bases match TRBD2. The CDR3 covers 19 residues. After removal of 6 bases from V and 3 bases from J, the junction contained 14 bases not matched to a gene. CDR1 is LNHDA and CDR2 is SQIVND in the germline V gene (reference sequence).

This clone was counted once. CDR3 in DNA: TGCGCCAGCAGCTCGTTGGCTAGCGGGAGTAATGAGCAGTTCTTC. It specifies CASSSLASGSNEQFF. The V gene is TRBV5-1, the J gene TRBJ2-1, with 10 bases that match TRBD2. CDR1 SGHRS and CDR2 YFSETQ come from the germline V gene. With V trimmed by 3 bases and J by 7 bases, 7 bases remained unmatched. CDR3 length: 15 amino acids.

The chain uses TRBV7-6 and TRBJ2-7; 7 bases map to TRBD2. CDR1 SGHVS and CDR2 FNYEAQ come from the germline V gene. Trimming took 5 bases from V and 4 from J; bases not matched to a gene: 5. The CDR3 spans 13 residues. The CDR3 loop is CASSGLAEYEQYF. The CDR3 coding sequence is TGTGCCAGCAGCGGGCTAGCGGAGTACGAGCAGTACTTC.

This sequence joins TRBV7-9 and TRBJ2-7, with 8 bases lining up with TRBD2. This CDR3 is 16 amino acids long. Germline assignment: CDR1 SEHNR and CDR2 FQNEAQ (reference sequence). The ends lost 5 bases at V and 2 bases at J; junction bases unmatched: 11. This CDR3 is CASSPPTSGSTYEQYF. The CDR3 bases are TGTGCCAGCAGCCCTCCAACTAGCGGCTCAACCTACGAGCAGTACTTC.

The rearrangement links TRBV5-6 to TRBJ2-1; TRBD2 matches at 11 bases. V dropped 2 bases and J dropped 3; count of bases not matched to a gene: 7. Germline V gene sequence: CDR1 SGHDT, CDR2 YYEEEE. The CDR3 covers 17 residues. CDR3 in amino acids: CASSFPRLAGGYNEQFF. CDR3 in DNA: TGTGCCAGCAGCTTCCCCCGGCTAGCGGGGGGCTACAATGAGCAGTTCTTC.

This clone was observed once. V usage is TRBV6-2 or TRBV6-3 and J usage is TRBJ2-2; TRBD2 might be the D (5 bases). CDR1 is MNHEY and CDR2 is SVGEGT in the germline V gene. The CDR3 covers 15 residues. V lost 4 bases and J 1 base, leaving 10 bases between the germline ends. CDR3 coding DNA: TGTGCCAGCAGTTCGATCGGGGTGAACACCGGGGAGCTGTTTTTT. Its translation is CASSSIGVNTGELFF.

The chain recombines TRBV7-2 with TRBJ1-5, with TRBD1 matching over 8 bases. Germline CDR1 and CDR2: SGHTA and FQGNSA. J lost 7 bases, V lost 6 bases, and 8 bases had no gene match. CDR3 size: 14 residues. The CDR3 coding sequence is TGTGCCAGCAGTCCCGGACAGGGCTTCCAGCCCCAGCATTTT. Translation gives CASSPGQGFQPQHF.

This clone was recorded once. The chain combines TRBV6-1 with TRBJ2-4, with D possibly being TRBD2 (5 bases). The V and J ends lost 4 bases and 0 bases respectively, with 10 bases between them. There are 15 residues in the CDR3. Per the germline V gene, CDR1 is MNHNS and CDR2 is SASEGT. The CDR3 loop is CASSGSGLAKNIQYF. DNA of the CDR3: TGTGCCAGCAGTGGGAGTGGACTAGCCAAAAACATTCAGTACTTC.

This sequence joins TRBV4-1 and TRBJ2-5; 8 bases align to TRBD1. V was pared by 1 base and J by 2 bases, with 9 bases of the junction left unmatched. The germline V gene has CDR1 MGHRA and CDR2 YSYEKL. The length of the CDR3 is 17 residues. CDR3 residues: CASSQVLAGGGQETQYF. For the CDR3, the DNA is TGCGCCAGCAGCCAAGTGCTAGCAGGGGGCGGTCAAGAGACCCAGTACTTC.